One sample yielded the 20 T cell receptor beta chains listed below, sequenced in a study of blood T cell repertoires in COVID-19 (TCRdb year 2020). The library came from the immunoSEQ multiplex PCR assay. TCRdb re-hosts the immuneACCESS table, in-frame sequences only. Its copies lack some clones; in the studies checked, an unresolved V gene accounts for under half of them, and the cause for the rest is not known. In all, the sample holds about 34,000 clones, and roughly 80% of those were seen once. Roughly 14% of the sample comes from the top ten. The sequencing input was peripheral blood. These receptors were collected from a man of 80 years or more with active or convalescent COVID-19.

The chain employs TRBV3-1 (or the pseudogene TRBV3-2) and TRBJ1-1, with 9 bases matching TRBD1. The CDR3 has 16 amino acids. V shed 4 bases, J shed 4 bases, and the junction held 10 bases outside the gene matches. Germline CDR1 reads LGHDT; CDR2 reads YNNKEL (reference sequence). CDR3 in amino acids: CASSLPGQGLATEAFF. The DNA of the CDR3 is TGTGCCAGCAGCCTGCCGGGACAGGGATTGGCCACTGAAGCTTTCTTT.

The table lists this clone with a few counts. The chain uses TRBV4-2 and TRBJ2-5; unclear D gene. The CDR3 is made up of 15 amino acids. V was cut by 0 bases and J by 1 base, with 9 bases left in between. CDR1 is LGHNA and CDR2 is YNFKEQ in the germline V gene. The CDR3 protein is CASSQDPNTQETQYF. The CDR3 DNA follows: TGTGCCAGCAGCCAAGATCCCAACACCCAAGAGACCCAGTACTTC.

This clone occurred a few times. J is TRBJ2-5 and V is TRBV5-4, with TRBD2 matching over 15 bases. CDR3 length: 17 amino acids. Unmatched junction bases numbered 6, after V lost 4 bases and J lost 2 bases. Looked up from germline, CDR1 is SGHNT and CDR2 is YYREEE (reference sequence). The CDR3 region is CASSKGLAGGGQETQYF. DNA for the CDR3: TGTGCCAGCAGCAAGGGACTAGCGGGAGGTGGGCAAGAGACCCAGTACTTC.

The CDR3 DNA sequence: TGTGCCAGCAGTCCTGACGGGACAGCACATCAGCCCCAGCATTTT. It is translated as CASSPDGTAHQPQHF. The rearrangement uses TRBV6-5 and TRBJ1-5; 7 bases agree with TRBD1. Per germline, CDR1 MNHEY and CDR2 SVGAGI. With 5 bases clipped from V and 5 bases from J, the junction kept 9 bases outside the gene matches. CDR3 size: 15 residues.

The V gene is TRBV5-6, the J gene TRBJ1-2, with D uncertain. The CDR3 consists of 15 residues. Germline V gene lookup returns CDR1 SGHDT and CDR2 YYEEEE. V was trimmed by 4 bases and J by 3 bases, leaving 16 bases between them. CDR3 sequence: CASSLIGQPDYGYTF. CDR3 DNA sequence: TGTGCCAGCAGCCTTATTGGGCAGCCAGACTATGGCTACACCTTC.

J is TRBJ1-2 and V is TRBV28, with D perhaps matching TRBD1 (6 bases). The CDR3 is 15 residues long. The germline V and J ends were trimmed by 4 bases and 7 bases, with 19 bases remaining between them. From germline, CDR1 is MDHEN and CDR2 SYDVKM. CDR3 DNA: TGTGCCAGCAGTTCCTCCGGGACACTCGGAAGTGGCTACACCTTC. Encoded protein: CASSSSGTLGSGYTF.

V usage is TRBV7-9 and J usage is TRBJ1-4; a possible D gene is TRBD1 (6 bases). The germline CDR1 and CDR2 sequences are SEHNR and FQNEAQ (reference sequence). The CDR3 runs to 15 residues. V was clipped by 1 base and J by 8 bases, with 14 bases between them. CDR3 bases: TGTGCCAGCAGCTTAGGGGACATCTTGGGGGAAAAACTGTTTTTT. Encoded protein: CASSLGDILGEKLFF.

J is TRBJ2-1 and V is TRBV10-3; 9 nucleotides line up with TRBD2. CDR3 length equals 17 residues. CDR1 ENHRY and CDR2 SYGVKD come from the germline V gene. V gave up 0 bases and J gave up 5 bases; unmatched junction bases: 8. DNA of the CDR3: TGTGCCATCAGTGAGTCCCGTGCTAGCGGGGACAACAATGAGCAGTTCTTC. Its translation: CAISESRASGDNNEQFF.

V and J are TRBV10-2 and TRBJ2-7, with TRBD2 identical over 9 bases. Germline loops: CDR1 WSHSY, CDR2 SAAADI. J was trimmed by 2 bases and V by 4 bases; bases with no gene match: 6. The CDR3 sequence is 15 residues long. The CDR3 is CASSAMASGAYEQYF. As DNA, the CDR3 is TGCGCCAGCAGTGCGATGGCTAGCGGGGCCTACGAGCAGTACTTC.

This clone was counted a few times. The chain uses TRBV24-1 and TRBJ2-5; weak D call: TRBD2 (6 bases). Germline CDR1 and CDR2: KGHDR and SFDVKD. Between the trimmed V and J ends, which lost 0 bases and 4 bases, there was a span of 14 bases. The CDR3 totals 16 residues. The CDR3 spells CATSDLEFGGIETQYF. In nucleotides, the CDR3 is TGTGCCACCAGTGATTTGGAGTTCGGAGGGATAGAGACCCAGTACTTC.

The chain is built from TRBV5-1 and TRBJ2-2; D is uncertain. The CDR3 extends over 17 amino acids. V dropped 0 bases and J dropped 0 bases, with 12 bases sitting between them. From germline, CDR1 is SGHRS and CDR2 YFSETQ. CDR3 coding DNA: TGCGCCAGCAGCTTGGCCGGAGTAGTCCCGAACACCGGGGAGCTGTTTTTT. Translated: CASSLAGVVPNTGELFF.

The rearrangement joins TRBV4-1 to TRBJ1-4; 9 positions match TRBD1. This CDR3 region has 16 residues. The J segment lost 5 bases and the V segment lost 5 bases, leaving 9 bases of the junction unmatched. The germline V gene has CDR1 MGHRA and CDR2 YSYEKL. The CDR3 nucleotides read TGCGCCAGCAGCTCCGGGACAGGGAGGGAGAATGAAAAACTGTTTTTT. Protein product: CASSSGTGRENEKLFF.

The chain carries TRBV6-2 or TRBV6-3 and TRBJ2-1; 9 bases align to TRBD2. This CDR3 contains 15 residues. The trim removed 6 bases at V and 3 bases at J, leaving 6 bases unmatched. Germline V CDR1 and CDR2: MNHEY, SVGEGT. The CDR3 loop reads CASSDSGRIYNEQFF. Here the CDR3 DNA reads TGTGCCAGCAGCGATAGCGGGAGAATCTACAATGAGCAGTTCTTC.

Here the CDR3 DNA reads TGTGCCAGCAGTTACTCGAACTACCTGAGCACAGATACGCAGTATTTT. Translated, it gives CASSYSNYLSTDTQYF. This sequence joins TRBV6-2 or TRBV6-3 and TRBJ2-3; D is unclear. Germline V gives CDR1 MNHEY, CDR2 SVGEGT. V dropped 0 bases and J dropped 0 bases, with 10 bases sitting between them. The CDR3 is 16 amino acids.

This chain uses TRBV7-2 with TRBJ2-3; 7 nucleotides match TRBD2. The germline CDR1 and CDR2 sequences are SGHTA and FQGNSA. This CDR3 spans 16 amino acids. V shed 5 bases, J shed 2 bases, and the junction held 10 bases outside the gene matches. As DNA, the CDR3 is TGTGCCAGCAGCCCCCTCCCTAGCGGTCTCACAGATACGCAGTATTTT. Its protein product is CASSPLPSGLTDTQYF.

This clone was detected once. The rearrangement links TRBV20-1 to TRBJ1-5; D is uncertain. V lost 3 bases to trimming and J lost 5 bases, with 11 bases between them. Per the germline V gene, CDR1 is DFQATT and CDR2 is SNEGSKA (reference sequence). The CDR3 length is 13 residues. The CDR3 nucleotides read TGCAGTGCTAGTAGGGAGGAGGATCAGCCCCAGCATTTT. This codes for CSASREEDQPQHF.

This clone was detected only once. This rearrangement joins TRBV9 to TRBJ2-7, with TRBD2 matching 9 bases. CDR1 is SGDLS and CDR2 is YYNGEE in the germline V gene. The CDR3 length is 17 residues. J was trimmed by 5 bases and V by 4 bases; bases with no gene match: 16. The CDR3 loop is CASSIRGLAPNDDEQYF. The CDR3, as DNA: TGTGCCAGCAGCATTAGGGGACTAGCCCCAAACGATGACGAGCAGTACTTC.

The V call is TRBV6-5, the J call TRBJ1-2; 9 bases align to TRBD1. CDR1 is MNHEY and CDR2 is SVGAGI in the germline V gene. This CDR3 has 14 amino acids. V lost 6 bases and J lost 8; bases outside the gene matches: 10. The CDR3 DNA is TGTGCCAGCAGCAAGGGACAGGGAATGGGCGGCTACACCTTC. Its protein is CASSKGQGMGGYTF.

J is TRBJ2-7 and V is TRBV19, with 9 positions matching TRBD2. Trimming cost V 4 bases and J 3 bases; bases outside gene matches: 10. CDR1 and CDR2 (germline): LNHDA, SQIVND (reference sequence). The CDR3 loop spans 16 amino acids. The CDR3 DNA sequence: TGTGCCAGTAGTACAGATGATAGCGGGAGCTTCTACGAGCAGTACTTC. Its protein is CASSTDDSGSFYEQYF.

This chain uses TRBV28 with TRBJ2-7, with TRBD1 matching over 7 bases. Germline assignment: CDR1 MDHEN and CDR2 SYDVKM. The trim removed 6 bases at V and 3 bases at J, leaving 5 bases unmatched. This CDR3 spans 13 amino acids. CDR3 DNA sequence: TGTGCCAGCAGATCAGGGGGTCGCTACGAGCAGTACTTC. Protein: CASRSGGRYEQYF.